These T cell receptor beta chains were read from a single sample in a study of shared clonotypes between healthy human individuals. The data were produced by immunoSEQ multiplex PCR, yet TCRdb's version contains in-frame clones alone and is incomplete. In the table there are under 550,000 clones, 95% to 97% of which are singletons. Sequenced input: naive CD4+ T cells sorted from blood. Receptors originate from a woman in her thirties in good health. Each CDR3 is given with its conserved first and last residue. A D gene is named only where the DNA matches it firmly. Size tells how often a clone was seen (once, few, many) or the class of an expanded clone, and some rows leave it out.

V gene	D gene	J gene	clone size	CDR3 DNA	CDR3 protein
TRBV18	TRBD1	TRBJ1-4	NA	TGTGCCAGCTCACCGGGGACAGGGCGAGAAAAACTGTTTTTT	CASSPGTGREKLFF
TRBV4-2	TRBD1	TRBJ2-5	NA	TGTGCCAGCAGCCGCGGGGTGGTGGGACAGGGTTTTCGGGAGCAGTACTTC	CASSRGVVGQGFREQYF
TRBV4-3	NA	TRBJ1-5	NA	TGCGCCAGCAGCCAAATTTGGGTTTATAGCAATCAGCCCCAGCATTTT	CASSQIWVYSNQPQHF
TRBV30	TRBD1	TRBJ2-7	NA	TGTGCCTGGAGTGCGGGGACAGGGGGCTACGAGCAGTACTTC	CAWSAGTGGYEQYF
TRBV11-1	NA	TRBJ2-7	NA	TGTGCCAGCAGCCAAGGGCACGAGCAGTACTTC	CASSQGHEQYF
TRBV10-2	TRBD1	TRBJ2-4	NA	TGCGCCAGCAGGGGCCGGGACAGTCGGGAAAACATTCAGTACTTC	CASRGRDSRENIQYF
TRBV7-8	TRBD2	TRBJ2-2	once	TGTGCCAGCAGCGCCAGACTAGCGGGAGGTCCCGGGGAGCTGTTTTTT	CASSARLAGGPGELFF
TRBV11-3	NA	TRBJ2-1	once	TGTGCCAGCAGCTTTGGTGGGAGTTATGTTGAGCAGTTCTTC	CASSFGGSYVEQFF
TRBV19	TRBD1	TRBJ1-4	NA	TGTGCCAGTAGTCTCGGGACAGCGGAAGGTGAAAAACTGTTTTTT	CASSLGTAEGEKLFF
TRBV18	TRBD1	TRBJ2-3	NA	TGTGCCAGCTCACTGGGGACAGGGACAGATACGCAGTATTTT	CASSLGTGTDTQYF
TRBV28	TRBD2	TRBJ2-1	NA	TGTGCCAGCAGTTTTCACGGGAGCGGGAGGACCTCCTACAATGAGCAGTTCTTC	CASSFHGSGRTSYNEQFF
TRBV11-2	NA	TRBJ1-3	NA	TGTGCCAGCAGCTCCAGGGGAGACACCATATATTTT	CASSSRGDTIYF
TRBV10-2	NA	TRBJ2-1	once	TGCGCCAGCAGGAAGCAGACTTACAATGAGCAGTTCTTC	CASRKQTYNEQFF
TRBV10-3	NA	TRBJ1-1	NA	TGTGCCATCAGGCAGGTGAACACTGAAGCTTTCTTT	CAIRQVNTEAFF
TRBV9	NA	TRBJ2-5	NA	TGTGCCAGCAGCGTAGCTGGGGGCCTCCGTGAGACCCAGTACTTC	CASSVAGGLRETQYF
TRBV27	NA	TRBJ2-7	NA	TGTGCCAGCAGTTCGCCCGGGACAAAGACCTACGAGCAGTACTTC	CASSSPGTKTYEQYF
TRBV6-5	NA	TRBJ2-7	NA	TGTGCCAGCAGTTACCTCTACGAGCAGTACTTC	CASSYLYEQYF
TRBV13	TRBD1	TRBJ1-3	NA	TGTGCCAGCAGGAGGACAGGGAACTCTGGAAACACCATATATTTT	CASRRTGNSGNTIYF
TRBV5-1	NA	TRBJ1-1	NA	TGCGCCAGCGGAACTACACCGAACACTGAAGCTTTCTTT	CASGTTPNTEAFF
TRBV7-2	NA	TRBJ1-5	NA	TGTGCCAGCAGCCCGGGTGTGTACAGCAATCAGCCCCAGCATTTT	CASSPGVYSNQPQHF
TRBV14	TRBD2	TRBJ2-2	NA	TGTGCCAGCAGCCGCTTGACTAGCGGGATCCTCGGCGGGGAGCTGTTTTTT	CASSRLTSGILGGELFF
TRBV7-9	TRBD1	TRBJ2-1	NA	TGTGCCAGCAGCTTTCAGGGGGCGAAGTACAATGAGCAGTTCTTC	CASSFQGAKYNEQFF